The 11 T cell receptor beta chains listed next were all sequenced from one sample in a study of T cells in Graves' hyperthyroidism and ophthalmopathy. TCR beta CDR3 regions were amplified from RNA. The HTBI primer set served for first-round RT-PCR of the TCR CDR3. One entry per CDR3 protein, called by TCRdb with MiXCR from the multiplex PCR reads. The sample has 650,000 to 700,000 distinct CDR3 sequences, 17% seen once. The sample consisted of blood. These receptors were collected from a man between 45 and 60 years old with Graves' hyperthyroidism.

This clonotype occurred many times. This chain joins TRBV20-1 and TRBJ2-7; D tentatively fits TRBD1 or TRBD2 (7 bases each). CDR1 is DFQATT, CDR2 SNEGSKA, per germline (reference sequence). Trimming removed 6 bases at V and 6 bases at J, with 18 bases between. The CDR3 is made up of 13 amino acids. CDR3 sequence: CSARPGGAFEQYF. CDR3 coding DNA: TGCAGTGCCCGCCCAGGGGGGGCTTTCGAGCAGTACTTC.

This clonotype was seen only once. The V and J genes are TRBV6-1 and TRBJ1-1, with 8 positions matching TRBD1. With V trimmed by 6 bases and J by 4 bases, 7 bases remained unmatched. The CDR3 sequence is 14 residues long. Germline V gene lookup returns CDR1 MNHNS and CDR2 SASEGT. The CDR3 bases are TGTGCCAGCAGCCTGACAGGGGAGAGCACTGAAGCTTTCTTT. Its protein product is CASSLTGESTEAFF.

DNA of the CDR3: TGTGCCTGGAGACTAGCGGGAGGACTCTCCTACAATGAGCAGTTCTTC. Its translation: CAWRLAGGLSYNEQFF. The chain carries TRBV30 and TRBJ2-1; the match to TRBD2 covers 12 bases. CDR3 size: 16 residues. Per the germline V gene, CDR1 is GTSNPN and CDR2 is SVGIG (reference sequence). J lost 0 bases, V lost 3 bases, and 3 bases had no gene match.

J is TRBJ1-6 and V is TRBV19; no clear D. This CDR3 is built from 15 residues. V shed 6 bases and J shed 6 bases, with 15 bases lying between them. CDR1 is LNHDA, CDR2 SQIVND, per germline (reference sequence). This CDR3 reads CASSESAASNSPLHF. CDR3 bases: TGTGCCAGTAGCGAGAGCGCCGCTAGTAATTCACCCCTCCACTTT.

This chain connects TRBV20-1 to TRBJ2-1; TRBD2 aligns across 11 bases. CDR1 and CDR2 (germline): DFQATT, SNEGSKA (reference sequence). V was pared by 5 bases and J by 2 bases, with 5 bases of the junction left unmatched. The CDR3 sequence is 15 residues long. The CDR3 nucleotides are TGCAGTGCTGATCCGGGACTAGCGGCCTACAATGAGCAGTTCTTC. Its protein is CSADPGLAAYNEQFF.

V is TRBV9 and J is TRBJ2-3; TRBD1 might be the D (6 bases). The CDR3 length is 14 residues. Trimming stripped 4 bases from V and 4 bases from J, with 13 bases between. CDR1 SGDLS and CDR2 YYNGEE come from the germline V gene. CDR3 DNA: TGTGCCAGCAGCCCTAGAACAGGGTCAGATACGCAGTATTTT. Residues: CASSPRTGSDTQYF.

The genes are TRBV2 and TRBJ2-3, with D possibly matching TRBD1 (5 bases). This CDR3 has 15 amino acids. V was shortened by 6 bases and J by 0 bases, with 13 bases between the two germline ends. Germline V lookup: CDR1 SNHLY, CDR2 FYNNEI. DNA of the CDR3: TGTGCCAGCAGAAAGGACACGTTGAGCACAGATACGCAGTATTTT. Its protein is CASRKDTLSTDTQYF.

This clonotype was counted many times. This chain links TRBV5-5 with TRBJ2-7; 9 nucleotides agree with TRBD1. The CDR3 totals 17 residues. Germline CDR1 SGHKS, CDR2 YYEKEE (reference sequence). With V trimmed by 1 base and J by 1 base, 9 bases remained unmatched. The CDR3: CASSLRPGTGRSYEQYF. The DNA for the CDR3 is TGTGCCAGCAGCTTGCGGCCCGGGACAGGGAGATCCTACGAGCAGTACTTC.

This sequence joins TRBV5-1 and TRBJ2-7; 8 bases match TRBD1. This CDR3 spans 13 amino acids. V lost 4 bases and J lost 3; bases outside the gene matches: 3. CDR1 is SGHRS and CDR2 is YFSETQ in the germline V gene. CDR3 protein: CASSNTGGYEQYF. The CDR3 nucleotides read TGCGCCAGCAGCAACACAGGGGGCTACGAGCAGTACTTC.

This clonotype was detected many times. The J gene is TRBJ2-5, the V gene TRBV12-3 or TRBV12-4, with D perhaps assigned TRBD1 or TRBD2 (5 bases each). CDR3 length equals 14 residues. V shed 3 bases and J shed 5 bases, with 13 bases lying between them. The chain's CDR3 is CASSFGAGMETQYF. The CDR3 bases are TGTGCCAGCAGTTTCGGGGCAGGGATGGAGACCCAGTACTTC.

This clonotype was counted ten times or more. The V gene is TRBV5-1, the J gene TRBJ2-1; TRBD2 matches 8 bases. Germline CDR1 and CDR2: SGHRS and YFSETQ. V shed 7 bases, J shed 9 bases, and the junction held 9 bases outside the gene matches. The CDR3 runs 13 residues. CDR3 loop: CASSSEAGVEQFF. Here the CDR3 DNA reads TGCGCCAGCTCCAGTGAAGCGGGAGTTGAGCAGTTCTTC.